This entry is about one TCR beta chain. The antigen remains undetermined. The data belong to a study of blood T cells in healthy people across ages. Next came a second PCR, run for about 6 to 11 cycles, which used a sample-barcoded 5' primer along with a J-beta primer mix. There were at least 2.5 million CDR3-containing paired-end reads obtained from each sample. TCRdb re-called the 5' RACE reads through MiXCR, storing one row per CDR3 protein. The table has hundreds of thousands of distinct CDR3 sequences, under 50% seen once; the top ten hold around 15%. The germline V gene has CDR1 KGHDR and CDR2 SFDVKD. Germline trimming cut 5 bases from V and 6 bases from J; bases unmatched to any gene: 10. This CDR3 spans 16 amino acids. Findings and caveats of the study: The study found more naive CD4+ cells and higher diversity in long-lived than aged donors.

This chain joins TRBV24-1 and TRBJ2-1; 9 nucleotides align to TRBD2. The clonotype originates from a man in his thirties or forties in good health. The sequencing input was blood. CDR3 coding DNA: TGTGCCACCAGTGGTTACCCGGGACTAGCAGGCAATGAGCAGTTCTTC. Protein: CATSGYPGLAGNEQFF.